Presented here are 25 T cell receptor beta chains from one specimen sequenced in a study of post-analysis software for immune sequencing data. Study results and caveats: Patients showed TRBV5-6, TRBV5-1 and TRBV20-1 among 4 or 5 TRBV segments more frequent than in controls.

Tagging with unique molecular identifiers was a feature of the TCR beta cDNA libraries. MiXCR, applied by TCRdb to the PCR reads, yields one record per CDR3 protein. The sample lists approximately 460,000 distinct CDR3 sequences, less than 45% occurring once. The antigens of these receptors remain unknown. The sequenced material came from blood. These receptors all come from a girl between 10 and 17 years old with multiple sclerosis.

This clonotype was detected a few times. The J gene is TRBJ2-1, the V gene TRBV4-1; 7 bases match TRBD1. V shed 4 bases and J 2 bases; nucleotides not matched to a gene: 8. Per the germline V gene, CDR1 is MGHRA and CDR2 is YSYEKL. This CDR3 region has 16 residues. Here the CDR3 reads CASSPPTGETYNEQFF. In nucleotides, the CDR3 is TGCGCCAGCAGCCCCCCCACAGGGGAGACCTACAATGAGCAGTTCTTC.

Here the CDR3 reads CASRSERGPMVAFF. The CDR3 DNA reads TGTGCCAGCAGATCCGAGAGGGGCCCTATGGTGGCTTTCTTT. The gene calls are TRBV6-1 and TRBJ1-1; maybe TRBD1 (5 bases). Germline V gene data show CDR1 as MNHNS and CDR2 as SASEGT. This CDR3 has 14 amino acids. V was pared by 6 bases and J by 11 bases, with 22 bases between.

This clonotype was seen only a few times. The chain links TRBV20-1 to TRBJ2-1; D may be TRBD1 (5 bases). The germline gives CDR1 DFQATT, CDR2 SNEGSKA (reference sequence). The CDR3 has 15 residues. V shed 0 bases and J shed 3 bases, with 12 bases lying between them. CDR3 in amino acids: CSARDLRANYNEQFF. The CDR3 region has the DNA TGCAGTGCTAGAGATCTCAGGGCCAACTACAATGAGCAGTTCTTC.

This clonotype was seen a single time. The chain combines TRBV12-3 or TRBV12-4 with TRBJ1-4; D ambiguous. This CDR3 has 15 residues. V lost 3 bases and J lost 6, with 14 bases in between. The CDR3 protein is CASSFGIPRYEKLFF. The CDR3 bases are TGTGCCAGCAGTTTCGGCATCCCCCGTTATGAAAAACTGTTTTTT.

The chain has TRBV29-1 and TRBJ2-1, with D tentatively TRBD1 or TRBD2 (5 bases each). Trimming pared 4 bases from V and 5 bases from J, leaving 18 bases between. Germline values: CDR1 SQVTM, CDR2 ANQGSEA. The CDR3 loop spans 15 amino acids. The CDR3 reads CSVVGIGTVHNEQFF. In DNA form, the CDR3 reads TGCAGCGTTGTCGGTATTGGGACGGTTCACAATGAGCAGTTCTTC.

This rearrangement joins TRBV20-1 to TRBJ2-7, with 11 bases matching TRBD2. The CDR3 is 17 amino acids. Trimming at V came to 1 base and at J to 0 bases, leaving 8 bases not matched to a gene. Per the germline V gene, CDR1 is DFQATT and CDR2 is SNEGSKA (reference sequence). CDR3: CSARAQLAGASSYEQYF. The CDR3 DNA sequence: TGCAGTGCTAGAGCTCAACTAGCGGGAGCAAGCTCCTACGAGCAGTACTTC.

This clonotype was seen once. The CDR3 here is CASSPTSGRYIQYF. In DNA form, the CDR3 reads TGTGCCAGCAGCCCTACTAGCGGGAGATACATTCAGTACTTC. The chain couples TRBV7-6 to TRBJ2-4; TRBD2 aligns across 11 bases. The CDR3 consists of 14 residues. V trimming: 5 bases; J trimming: 8 bases; junction bases outside the gene matches: 5. Germline CDR1 reads SGHVS; CDR2 reads FNYEAQ.

In its sample, this clonotype was seen a few times. V usage is TRBV6-6 and J usage is TRBJ1-2, with D possibly being TRBD1 (5 bases). Trimming took 5 bases from V and 4 from J, leaving 11 bases between them. Germline V gene lookup returns CDR1 MNHNY and CDR2 SVGAGI (reference sequence). CDR3 length: 13 amino acids. The CDR3 spells CASSRRGLYGYTF. As DNA, the CDR3 is TGTGCCAGCAGTCGTCGGGGACTCTATGGCTACACCTTC.

The CDR3 here is CASSLPQSGAGGRDTQYF. The CDR3 nucleotides are TGCGCCAGCAGCTTGCCCCAAAGCGGAGCCGGGGGAAGAGATACGCAGTATTTT. The V call is TRBV5-1, the J call TRBJ2-3, with D possibly matching TRBD2 (6 bases). Between the trimmed V and J ends, which lost 1 base and 5 bases, there was a span of 23 bases. The germline V gene encodes CDR1 SGHRS and CDR2 YFSETQ. The CDR3 is 18 amino acids.

This chain uses TRBV12-5 with TRBJ1-2, with D maybe TRBD1 (6 bases). There are 12 residues in the CDR3. V gave up 1 base and J gave up 6 bases, with 6 bases separating them. The germline gives CDR1 LGHNT, CDR2 FRNRAP. The CDR3 DNA sequence: TGTGCTAGTGGTTTGGACAGGGATGGCTACACCTTC. It translates to CASGLDRDGYTF.

This clonotype was seen a handful of times. The rearrangement links TRBV3-1 to TRBJ2-4; D is unclear. The tail of the sequence fits TRBJ2-7 better, so the J call may be wrong. The CDR3 sequence is 14 residues long. Germline CDR1 and CDR2: LGHDT and YNNKEL (reference sequence). In DNA form, the CDR3 reads TGTGCCAGCAGCCAAGTCGAGGATACCTACGAGCAGTACTTC. As protein: CASSQVEDTYEQYF.

A few counts support this clonotype. The chain joins TRBV28 to TRBJ2-1, with a tentative D call TRBD2 (6 bases). With the DNA end fitting TRBJ2-7 better, the J assignment may be wrong. This CDR3 region has 15 residues. Germline lookup yields CDR1 MDHEN and CDR2 SYDVKM. DNA for the CDR3: TGTGCCAGCAGCCCGACTAGTCTCGCCTACAATGAGCAGTACTTC. This codes for CASSPTSLAYNEQYF.

The chain employs TRBV29-1 and TRBJ2-1; D remains ambiguous. Germline CDR1 SQVTM, CDR2 ANQGSEA. V lost 7 bases to trimming and J lost 4 bases, with 8 bases between them. This CDR3 comprises 11 residues. CDR3 residues: CSEYSYNEQFF. CDR3 DNA: TGCAGCGAATACTCATACAATGAGCAGTTCTTC.

Remarks on this clonotype: One end of the junction does not line up with germline, which may come from a read error. The genes are TRBV5-1 and TRBJ1-5; TRBD1 matches 8 bases. This CDR3 comprises 14 residues. Germline values: CDR1 SGHRS, CDR2 YFSETQ. DNA for the CDR3: TGCGCCGGCAGCCCCTCAGGGGGCCATCAGCCCCAGCATTTT. Translating it yields CAGSPSGGHQPQHF.

The chain joins TRBV29-1 to TRBJ1-4; TRBD1 agrees at 7 bases. Trimming removed 6 bases from V and 7 bases from J; junction bases left unmatched: 11. This CDR3 comprises 14 residues. Germline V gives CDR1 SQVTM, CDR2 ANQGSEA. The CDR3 nucleotides are TGCAGCGTGAGTTCCCGGGACAGCAGTGAAAAACTGTTTTTT. Amino acid sequence: CSVSSRDSSEKLFF.

This clonotype was detected a few times. V gene TRBV5-1 combines with J gene TRBJ2-7; possible D gene TRBD1, 6 bases. The V and J ends lost 6 bases and 1 base respectively, with 14 bases between them. CDR3 length: 14 residues. Germline lookup yields CDR1 SGHRS and CDR2 YFSETQ. CDR3 in DNA: TGCGCCAGCACACCCATTACAGGGTCCTACGAGCAGTACTTC. Translating gives CASTPITGSYEQYF.

The chain joins TRBV29-1 to TRBJ2-3; 7 positions agree with TRBD2. CDR1 is SQVTM, CDR2 ANQGSEA, per germline. This CDR3 is built from 15 residues. V trimming: 7 bases; J trimming: 3 bases; junction bases outside the gene matches: 13. CDR3 DNA: TGCAGCGGCAAGACGAGACTAGCAGATACAGATACGCAGTATTTT. This codes for CSGKTRLADTDTQYF.

This clonotype was counted between two and nine times. V usage is TRBV28 and J usage is TRBJ2-4, with D perhaps given as TRBD1 or TRBD2 (6 bases each). The germline CDR1 and CDR2 sequences are MDHEN and SYDVKM. Trimming pared 10 bases from V and 3 bases from J, leaving 19 bases between. The CDR3 length is 15 residues. CDR3 sequence: CATERRGDLKNIQYF. CDR3 sequence (DNA): TGTGCCACCGAACGGAGGGGGGATCTCAAAAACATTCAGTACTTC.

This clonotype was observed a single time. This chain links TRBV12-3 or TRBV12-4 with TRBJ1-5, with D hard to call. The CDR3 runs to 14 residues. Trimming pared 7 bases from V and 0 bases from J, leaving 10 bases between. The CDR3 bases are TGTGCCAGCACCCCGTCGAATAGCAATCAGCCCCAGCATTTT. Protein sequence: CASTPSNSNQPQHF.

This clonotype was counted only a few times. The J gene is TRBJ2-5, the V gene TRBV28, with TRBD1 identical over 8 bases. This CDR3 region has 15 residues. The germline CDR1 and CDR2 sequences are MDHEN and SYDVKM. Unmatched junction bases numbered 10, after V lost 5 bases and J lost 5 bases. The CDR3 here is CASSEGQGAWETQYF. DNA for the CDR3: TGTGCCAGCAGTGAGGGTCAGGGGGCTTGGGAGACCCAGTACTTC.

CDR3 sequence (DNA): TGTGCCAGTAGACCCGACCAGGGTAGGAGCAATCAGCCCCAGCATTTT. It translates to CASRPDQGRSNQPQHF. This chain joins TRBV19 and TRBJ1-5; possibly TRBD1 for D (5 bases). CDR1 is LNHDA, CDR2 SQIVND, per germline (reference sequence). The CDR3 has 16 residues. V lost 6 bases to trimming and J lost 1 base, with 16 bases between them. The variable domain in full, completed from reference TRBV19 and TRBJ1-5, reads DGGITQSPKYLFRKEGQNVTLSCEQNLNHDAMYWYRQDPGQGLRLIYYSQIVNDFQKGDIAEGYSVSREKKESFPLTVTSAQKNPTAFYLCASRPDQGRSNQPQHFGDGTRLSIL.

This chain uses TRBV13 with TRBJ1-1; D is perhaps TRBD1 (6 bases). The ends were cut back, 2 bases at V and 5 bases at J, with 9 bases in the middle. Germline CDR1 is PRHDT and CDR2 is FYEKMQ (reference sequence). There are 13 residues in the CDR3. This chain's CDR3 is CASSLKGDTEAFF. The CDR3 DNA is TGTGCCAGCAGCTTAAAGGGGGATACTGAAGCTTTCTTT.

This sequence joins TRBV20-1 and TRBJ2-3, with 7 positions matching TRBD2. CDR3 length: 16 amino acids. Unmatched junction bases numbered 8, after V lost 0 bases and J lost 2 bases. Germline CDR1 DFQATT, CDR2 SNEGSKA (reference sequence). The CDR3 DNA is TGCAGTGCTAGAGATAGTCGGGCGGGAGACACAGATACGCAGTATTTT. Translating it yields CSARDSRAGDTDTQYF.

In its sample, this clonotype was seen a few times. The chain has TRBV21-1 and TRBJ2-3; the D call TRBD2 from the table was never checked on the DNA. TRBV21-1 is a listed pseudogene. CDR3 length: 19 residues. The CDR3 nucleotides read TGTGCCAGCAGCAAAGTAGTGGGGACTAGCGGAGGGGCCACAGATACGCAGTATTTT. Amino acids: CASSKVVGTSGGATDTQYF.

This rearrangement joins TRBV6-1 to TRBJ1-2, with a weak D call TRBD1 (6 bases). Trimming removed 9 bases from V and 3 bases from J, with 17 bases in between. The CDR3 covers 14 residues. The germline gives CDR1 MNHNS, CDR2 SASEGT. CDR3 DNA sequence: TGTGCCAGTTCTGAGGGGGGGGCGGACTATGGCTACACCTTC. The encoded protein is CASSEGGADYGYTF.